The 24 T cell receptor beta chains below all came from one sample that was sequenced in a study of blood T cell repertoires in COVID-19. Libraries were prepared by immunoSEQ multiplex PCR; TCRdb keeps only in-frame clonotypes and omits some of them. Seen here are over 350,000 clones, approximately 87% observed once, and the top ten hold 10%. The sequencing input was PBMCs or T cells enriched from blood (not recorded which). The source is a woman in her forties or fifties who had recovered from COVID-19.

The chain uses TRBV5-1 and TRBJ2-7; perhaps TRBD1 as D (5 bases). Germline V lookup: CDR1 SGHRS, CDR2 YFSETQ. This CDR3 is built from 16 residues. V gave up 1 base and J gave up 2 bases, with 16 bases separating them. CDR3 bases: TGCGCCAGCAGCTTGATCTCGCAGGGCCAACCCTACGAGCAGTACTTC. Translating it yields CASSLISQGQPYEQYF.

The chain links TRBV9 to TRBJ2-7; D might be TRBD1 (5 bases). This CDR3 has 15 residues. CDR1 is SGDLS and CDR2 is YYNGEE in the germline V gene. Trimming removed 4 bases from V and 3 bases from J, with 17 bases in between. The CDR3 is CASSPRTSFVYEQYF. CDR3 DNA sequence: TGTGCCAGCAGCCCACGGACAAGTTTTGTCTACGAGCAGTACTTC.

The rearrangement uses TRBV7-8 and TRBJ2-3; TRBD2 matches at 14 bases. The germline gives CDR1 SGHVS, CDR2 FQNEAQ. The CDR3 extends over 16 amino acids. The V and J ends lost 4 bases and 7 bases, in that order; junction bases with no gene match: 7. CDR3 loop: CASSSSTSGGVNTQYF. Here the CDR3 DNA reads TGTGCCAGCAGCTCATCGACTAGCGGGGGGGTAAATACGCAGTATTTT.

The chain joins TRBV6-1 to TRBJ1-2, with 7 bases fitting TRBD1. This CDR3 has 14 amino acids. The germline CDR1 and CDR2 sequences are MNHNS and SASEGT. The ends lost 1 base at V and 8 bases at J; junction bases unmatched: 7. The CDR3 nucleotides read TGTGCCAGCAGTGAAGGGCAGGGGGGAATCGGCTACACCTTC. Protein sequence: CASSEGQGGIGYTF.

The V and J genes are TRBV12-3 or TRBV12-4 and TRBJ1-1; weak D call: TRBD1 (5 bases). Trimming cost V 11 bases and J 5 bases, with 18 bases left between them. This CDR3 has 13 residues. CDR3: CASQSQGYTEAFF. The CDR3 DNA reads TGTGCCTCCCAGTCCCAGGGATATACTGAAGCTTTCTTT.

V usage is TRBV28 and J usage is TRBJ1-5; D possibly corresponds to TRBD1 (6 bases). Per the germline V gene, CDR1 is MDHEN and CDR2 is SYDVKM. CDR3 length: 15 amino acids. V was cut by 8 bases and J by 6 bases, with 20 bases left in between. CDR3 residues: CASLAVGGRIQPQHF. DNA of the CDR3: TGTGCCAGCCTAGCGGTTGGGGGGCGCATTCAGCCCCAGCATTTT.

This clone occurred once. The V gene is TRBV29-1, the J gene TRBJ1-1, with D possibly matching TRBD1 (6 bases). The germline CDR1 and CDR2 sequences are SQVTM and ANQGSEA. Deletions cut 2 bases from V and 6 bases from J, with 19 bases between. CDR3 size: 15 residues. This CDR3 reads CSVERRGRVIPEAFF. Here the CDR3 DNA reads TGCAGCGTTGAACGGCGGGGGCGGGTGATCCCTGAAGCTTTCTTT.

The chain combines TRBV5-1 with TRBJ1-4; 7 bases are a match to TRBD1. Trimming removed 7 bases from V and 8 bases from J; junction bases left unmatched: 11. The CDR3 consists of 14 residues. Germline V gene data show CDR1 as SGHRS and CDR2 as YFSETQ. The CDR3 loop reads CASRPGTAVEKLFF. DNA of the CDR3: TGCGCCAGCCGACCCGGGACAGCCGTAGAAAAACTGTTTTTT.

The rearrangement joins TRBV4-2 to TRBJ2-2, with 8 bases that match TRBD1. The germline gives CDR1 LGHNA, CDR2 YNFKEQ. The CDR3 extends over 17 amino acids. The junction had 7 bases not matched to a gene; V was cut back by 4 bases and J by 0 bases. The CDR3 coding sequence is TGTGCCAGCAGCCCCCGGGACAGGCGTTCGAACACCGGGGAGCTGTTTTTT. The encoded protein is CASSPRDRRSNTGELFF.

This sequence joins TRBV6-1 and TRBJ1-3, with D unclear. The germline V and J ends were trimmed by 2 bases and 3 bases, with 5 bases remaining between them. The CDR3 is 13 residues long. Germline V gene data show CDR1 as MNHNS and CDR2 as SASEGT. The CDR3 region is CASSELGGNTIYF. In DNA, the CDR3 is TGTGCCAGCAGTGAACTCGGTGGAAACACCATATATTTT.

J is TRBJ1-1 and V is TRBV6-5; D may be TRBD1 (6 bases). Germline-derived CDR1 and CDR2 are MNHEY and SVGAGI. CDR3 length equals 14 residues. The V and J ends lost 8 bases and 2 bases respectively, with 15 bases between them. CDR3 residues: CASRAGTTNTEAFF. The DNA for the CDR3 is TGTGCCAGCCGAGCCGGGACAACAAACACTGAAGCTTTCTTT.

The chain employs TRBV5-6 and TRBJ1-1; D not certain. The germline V gene has CDR1 SGHDT and CDR2 YYEEEE. Trimming took 6 bases from V and 1 from J, leaving 13 bases between them. CDR3 length equals 14 residues. The CDR3: CASNPVEANTEAFF. For the CDR3, the DNA is TGTGCCAGCAACCCTGTAGAGGCGAACACTGAAGCTTTCTTT.

In this sample, this clone turned up a few times. This chain joins TRBV5-8 and TRBJ2-1, with D possibly being TRBD2 (6 bases). Germline lookup yields CDR1 SGHTS and CDR2 YDEGEE. V was clipped by 1 base and J by 7 bases, with 6 bases between them. The CDR3 is made up of 12 amino acids. The CDR3 DNA sequence: TGTGCCAGCAGCTTGCTAGCGAATGAGCAGTTCTTC. It specifies CASSLLANEQFF.

This clone was detected once. This chain connects TRBV5-1 to TRBJ2-1, with 7 bases matching TRBD2. The CDR3 is 16 amino acids. V shed 4 bases and J 9 bases; nucleotides not matched to a gene: 16. CDR1 is SGHRS and CDR2 is YFSETQ in the germline V gene. CDR3 DNA: TGCGCCAGCAGCCCCACCCCCTTGGGGGGGATGGGTGAGCAGTTCTTC. Protein: CASSPTPLGGMGEQFF.

The chain carries TRBV6-2 or TRBV6-3 and TRBJ1-6; D uncertain. Germline CDR1 MNHEY, CDR2 SVGEGT. This CDR3 comprises 12 residues. Trimming left V 2 bases short and J 11 bases short, with 7 bases between. In DNA, the CDR3 is TGTGCCAGCAGTTACAGGAGCGCACCCCTCCACTTT. It yields the protein CASSYRSAPLHF.

This clone was recorded a few times. The J gene is TRBJ1-2, the V gene TRBV25-1; D remains ambiguous. V lost 0 bases, J lost 8 bases, and 13 bases lay in between. This CDR3 comprises 14 residues. Looked up from germline, CDR1 is MGHDK and CDR2 is SYGVNS. The CDR3 coding sequence is TGTGCCAGCAGTGAATATGGACTGGGAGAGGGCTACACCTTC. This translates into CASSEYGLGEGYTF.

Concerning this clone itself: Other DNA sequences in this specimen translate into the identical CDR3. The chain links TRBV18 to TRBJ2-1; possibly TRBD2 for D (5 bases). V lost 3 bases and J 6 bases, leaving 9 bases between the germline ends. Germline CDR1 is KGHSH and CDR2 is LQKENI. The CDR3 has 13 residues. CDR3 protein: CASSPAGGNEQFF. CDR3 DNA: TGTGCCAGCTCACCTGCGGGTGGCAATGAGCAGTTCTTC.

The genes are TRBV7-2 and TRBJ1-5; TRBD1 might be the D (6 bases). CDR1 and CDR2 (germline): SGHTA, FQGNSA. V was pared by 3 bases and J by 7 bases, with 13 bases between. This CDR3 has 14 residues. CDR3 loop: CASSLRGAQQPQHF. CDR3 DNA: TGTGCCAGCAGCTTGCGGGGGGCTCAGCAGCCCCAGCATTTT.

This clone showed up just once. The chain couples TRBV5-6 to TRBJ1-5, with 7 bases aligning to TRBD1. Germline V gene data show CDR1 as SGHDT and CDR2 as YYEEEE. V shed 2 bases and J 3 bases; nucleotides not matched to a gene: 8. The length of the CDR3 is 16 residues. DNA for the CDR3: TGTGCCAGCAGCTTCAACAGGGGCGCGGACAATCAGCCCCAGCATTTT. This translates into CASSFNRGADNQPQHF.

This rearrangement joins TRBV5-8 to TRBJ1-5; D perhaps matches TRBD1 (5 bases). The V gene lost 4 bases and the J gene lost 5 bases, with 10 bases spanning the gap. Germline CDR1 SGHTS, CDR2 YDEGEE. The length of the CDR3 is 13 residues. In DNA form, the CDR3 reads TGTGCCAGCAGCCAGACAGATTATCAGCCCCAGCATTTT. Its translation: CASSQTDYQPQHF.

V usage is TRBV5-1 and J usage is TRBJ1-2, with TRBD1 matching 7 bases. Per germline, CDR1 SGHRS and CDR2 YFSETQ. J gave up 4 bases and V 5 bases, and 11 bases lay outside the gene matches. CDR3 size: 15 residues. CDR3: CASSTTGTEIYGYTF. CDR3 bases: TGCGCCAGCAGTACAACCGGGACAGAAATCTATGGCTACACCTTC.

V usage is TRBV24-1 and J usage is TRBJ1-1, with no clear D. CDR3 length: 14 residues. V lost 0 bases, J lost 1 base, and 5 bases lay in between. From germline, CDR1 is KGHDR and CDR2 SFDVKD. For the CDR3, the DNA is TGTGCCACCAGTGATTTGGGGCCGAACACTGAAGCTTTCTTT. Translated, it gives CATSDLGPNTEAFF.

The chain employs TRBV25-1 and TRBJ1-4; D possibly corresponds to TRBD1 (5 bases). The V end lost 2 bases, the J end lost 7 bases, and 11 bases lay between the germline ends. This CDR3 comprises 14 residues. Germline CDR1 and CDR2: MGHDK and SYGVNS. CDR3 region: CASSEAGKGEKLFF. In DNA, the CDR3 is TGTGCCAGCAGTGAAGCAGGGAAGGGTGAAAAACTGTTTTTT.

The gene calls are TRBV18 and TRBJ1-4; TRBD1 matches at 8 bases. Per the germline V gene, CDR1 is KGHSH and CDR2 is LQKENI. CDR3 length equals 15 residues. The ends lost 6 bases at V and 4 bases at J; junction bases unmatched: 7. The CDR3 loop reads CASSTRTGLNEKLFF. CDR3 DNA sequence: TGTGCCAGCTCGACTCGGACAGGGCTTAATGAAAAACTGTTTTTT.